This is a list of T cell receptor beta chains from one sample in a study of control samples from healthy donors and cancer patients. TCRdb's table, derived via immunoSEQ multiplex PCR, lists solely in-frame clones and lacks some. The sample has fewer than 120,000 clones, around nine tenths seen once. Sequenced material: PBMCs. The receptor source for this set is an older woman with lung cancer. Each CDR3 is given with its conserved first and last residue.

>15|TRBV27
CASSSTRSSYNEQFF
>15|TRBV30
CAWSSGGASTGELFF
>12|TRBV12-3/TRBV12-4
CASRAPGGGYTF
>14|TRBV19
CASSIDSSLEGYTF
>14|TRBV28
CASSYSGPSYEQYF
>13|TRBV7-2
CASSFAGEHEQYF
>19|TRBV11-3
CASSLGGVGGGLFTDTQYF
>17|TRBV28
CASSLVPRQPLLYEQYF
>16|TRBV27
CASSSTYSGYYYEQYF
>16|TRBV5-1
CASSSILAGSYNEQFF
>15|TRBV15
CATSRDITGSYGYTF
>15|TRBV15
CATSSAPGLQETQYF
>14|TRBV7-9
CASNDRGAYNEQFF
>15|TRBV11-1
CASSFSTGELNTQYF
>13|TRBV27
CASSLRNPETQYF
>16|TRBV19
CASRRGRTGANYGYTF
>14|TRBV6-5
CASMGTTSGNTIYF
>17|TRBV10-3
CATRLSQTGLSGNTIYF
>16|TRBV11-2
CASSPPKQGLVAKLFF
>11|TRBV27
CASSSKGKLFF
>13|TRBV12-3/TRBV12-4
CASRTPTGEEQFF
>17|TRBV7-9
CASSLGGGGVSNQPQHF
>19|TRBV15
CATSRDGFGQGAGNQPQHF
>12|TRBV6-5
CASSFPRGDTFF